The rows below give T cell receptor beta chains drawn from one sample of a study of blood T cell repertoires in COVID-19. Measured with immunoSEQ multiplex PCR; TCRdb has only the in-frame clones, and not every one. The sample consists of some 130,000 clones, roughly 90% of them appearing once. Sequenced material: peripheral blood. Receptor source: a man aged 45-65 years with active or convalescent COVID-19. The CDR3 runs from the conserved cysteine through the conserved F or W.

v_call cdr3_aa
TRBV15 CATSLRHQETQYF
TRBV7-8 CASSFSSRETQYF
TRBV4-1 CASSQYLSGALHF
TRBV6-5 CASSYSVGLTNTEAFF
TRBV2 CASSEAGAGQPQHF
TRBV10-3 CASSLAGHDMYEQYF
TRBV9 CASSVDQGGTAYEQYF
TRBV10-3 CAISDPDRSYGYTF
TRBV1 CTSSQGGGWGSPLHF
TRBV19 CATRTGGVQPQHF
TRBV28 CASRTGEKLFF
TRBV19 CASKEMSNTGELFF
TRBV4-1 CASSPRGPAYNEQFF
TRBV5-1 CASSFSYSTDTQYF
TRBV3-1/TRBV3-2 CASSSRLAGDTGELFF
TRBV24-1 CATSGSEVSQETQYF
TRBV5-6 CASSLGDRDYGYTF